This T cell receptor beta chain was recorded in a study of blood T cell repertoires in COVID-19. Study-wide context: Both acute and convalescent COVID-19 samples were obtained from the United States, Italy and Spain. T cells, B-cell-depleted T cells, or PBMCs provided the cDNA or gDNA that served as material.

Germline trimming cut 5 bases from V and 6 bases from J; bases unmatched to any gene: 12. This CDR3 is built from 15 residues. Germline CDR1 is LGHDT and CDR2 is YNNKEL (reference sequence). As originally analysed: Nucleated cell counts were estimated from reference gene primer amplification. Clones were sequenced by immunoSEQ multiplex PCR, and TCRdb holds only the in-frame ones, with some missing. D and trimming were read from the DNA, whereas the V and J calls and clone size are those reported in that table. Of about 220,000 clones in the sample, roughly 84% were seen once. The sample comprised peripheral blood. The chain carries TRBV3-1 (or the pseudogene TRBV3-2) and TRBJ1-1; 7 nucleotides line up with TRBD1. The clonotype comes from a woman aged 80 or over with acute or convalescent COVID-19. CDR3 DNA: TGTGCCAGCAGCGGTCACAGGGGAGGCATATCTGAAGCTTTCTTT. Translation gives CASSGHRGGISEAFF.